The 20 T cell receptor beta chains below all came from one sample that was sequenced in a study of beta chain features in type 1 diabetes. Expressed TCRB transcripts were sequenced, since all the RNA that had been isolated was reverse transcribed. Using immunoSEQ multiplex PCR, the repertoire was profiled, and TCRdb retains in-frame clones only, with some absent. The sample lists about 350,000 clones, 15% to 20% occurring once. The sample taken for sequencing was naive CD4+ T cells from blood. These receptors originate from a young woman in good health.

This chain connects TRBV18 to TRBJ1-2; 7 nucleotides align to TRBD1. This CDR3 has 13 residues. Germline values: CDR1 KGHSH, CDR2 LQKENI. Trimming at V came to 5 bases and at J to 2 bases, leaving 2 bases not matched to a gene. CDR3 nucleotide sequence: TGTGCCAGCTCAAAGACAGGGAACTATGGCTACACCTTC. It specifies CASSKTGNYGYTF.

This clone has more than one count but fewer than ten. The chain combines TRBV5-4 with TRBJ2-5; D ambiguous. CDR1 is SGHNT, CDR2 YYREEE, per germline (reference sequence). V lost 4 bases and J 2 bases, leaving 15 bases between the germline ends. This CDR3 has 15 residues. The CDR3: CASSGPVGMQETQYF. CDR3 coding DNA: TGTGCCAGCAGCGGGCCGGTGGGCATGCAAGAGACCCAGTACTTC.

V and J are TRBV29-1 and TRBJ1-1; 7 bases are a match to TRBD1. Trimming took 4 bases from V and 5 from J; bases not matched to a gene: 4. This CDR3 has 12 residues. Germline V lookup: CDR1 SQVTM, CDR2 ANQGSEA. CDR3 amino acids: CSVVQGMTEAFF. The CDR3 DNA reads TGCAGCGTTGTACAGGGGATGACTGAAGCTTTCTTT.

This clone showed up just a few times. The chain couples TRBV29-1 to TRBJ2-1; D possibly corresponds to TRBD1 (6 bases). The CDR3 extends over 13 amino acids. V lost 6 bases, J lost 8 bases, and 17 bases lay in between. Germline V gene data show CDR1 as SQVTM and CDR2 as ANQGSEA. CDR3 bases: TGCAGCGTGCCGGGACACGTGGAGGATGAGCAGTTCTTC. Its translation is CSVPGHVEDEQFF.

This clone was detected only a few times. The chain uses TRBV7-9 and TRBJ2-5; 10 bases agree with TRBD2. The trim removed 6 bases at V and 5 bases at J, leaving 9 bases unmatched. Germline-derived CDR1 and CDR2 are SEHNR and FQNEAQ (reference sequence). The CDR3 has 15 amino acids. Here the CDR3 reads CASSQIAGGGETQYF. The CDR3 region has the DNA TGTGCCAGCAGTCAGATAGCGGGAGGTGGTGAGACCCAGTACTTC.

The V and J genes are TRBV5-6 and TRBJ1-2; a possible D gene is TRBD1 (5 bases). V gave up 4 bases and J gave up 3 bases, with 16 bases separating them. This CDR3 region has 15 residues. Germline-derived CDR1 and CDR2 are SGHDT and YYEEEE. CDR3 nucleotides: TGTGCCAGCAGCCTCACCTCGGGACTGCACTATGGCTACACCTTC. Encoded protein: CASSLTSGLHYGYTF.

This clone has a handful of counts. The gene calls are TRBV29-1 and TRBJ2-7, with 10 bases aligning to TRBD2. The germline CDR1 and CDR2 sequences are SQVTM and ANQGSEA. The CDR3 is made up of 13 amino acids. The trim removed 3 bases at V and 7 bases at J, leaving 6 bases unmatched. In nucleotides, the CDR3 is TGCAGCGTTGAGAGGCTAGCGGGGGCTGAGCAGTACTTC. This gives the protein CSVERLAGAEQYF.

This clone was seen a few times. The gene calls are TRBV14 and TRBJ1-2; perhaps TRBD1 as D (5 bases). Per the germline V gene, CDR1 is SGHDN and CDR2 is FVKESK. V was shortened by 4 bases and J by 6 bases, with 9 bases between the two germline ends. This CDR3 has 12 amino acids. The CDR3: CASSLGRDGYTF. CDR3 coding DNA: TGTGCCAGCAGCCTTGGCAGGGATGGCTACACCTTC.

The chain uses TRBV14 and TRBJ2-2; D is perhaps TRBD2 (6 bases). The germline V gene has CDR1 SGHDN and CDR2 FVKESK. The CDR3 has 14 residues. The ends were cut back, 4 bases at V and 5 bases at J, with 11 bases in the middle. DNA of the CDR3: TGTGCCAGCAGCCCGCTCGGGGGAACCGGGGAGCTGTTTTTT. Amino acids: CASSPLGGTGELFF.

The sample holds a few counts of this clone. This sequence joins TRBV7-9 and TRBJ2-7; no definite D call. This CDR3 has 12 residues. The germline CDR1 and CDR2 sequences are SEHNR and FQNEAQ (reference sequence). V lost 1 base and J 4 bases, leaving 5 bases between the germline ends. DNA of the CDR3: TGTGCCAGCAGCTTAGGCAGATACGAGCAGTACTTC. Its protein product is CASSLGRYEQYF.

This clone has only a few counts. V is TRBV5-1 and J is TRBJ2-3; TRBD1 matches 7 bases. Looked up from germline, CDR1 is SGHRS and CDR2 is YFSETQ. This CDR3 is built from 16 residues. Germline trimming cut 0 bases from V and 1 base from J; bases unmatched to any gene: 5. Here the CDR3 reads CASSLEGGSGTDTQYF. The CDR3 DNA reads TGCGCCAGCAGCTTGGAAGGGGGCTCCGGCACAGATACGCAGTATTTT.

This clone was seen a few times. The V call is TRBV25-1, the J call TRBJ1-1; 9 bases match TRBD1. The CDR3 contains 13 residues. CDR1 is MGHDK and CDR2 is SYGVNS in the germline V gene. V lost 8 bases and J lost 1; bases outside the gene matches: 2. In nucleotides, the CDR3 is TGTGCCAGCGGACAGGGGCCGAACACTGAAGCTTTCTTT. Amino acid sequence: CASGQGPNTEAFF.

V is TRBV18 and J is TRBJ2-3; D call uncertain. Per germline, CDR1 KGHSH and CDR2 LQKENI. Trimming left V 3 bases short and J 0 bases short, with 7 bases between. This CDR3 is 14 amino acids long. The CDR3 DNA reads as TGTGCCAGCTCACCTCTTTCTAGCACAGATACGCAGTATTTT. This codes for CASSPLSSTDTQYF.

The rearrangement uses TRBV9 and TRBJ2-2; 10 nucleotides match TRBD1. The CDR3 has 15 residues. Germline V gene sequence: CDR1 SGDLS, CDR2 YYNGEE. V was pared by 3 bases and J by 5 bases, with 4 bases of the junction left unmatched. The CDR3 DNA sequence: TGTGCCAGCAGCGCCCGGGACAGGGGTACCGGGGAGCTGTTTTTT. This codes for CASSARDRGTGELFF.

The chain is built from TRBV7-2 and TRBJ2-3; perhaps TRBD2 as D (6 bases). Germline-derived CDR1 and CDR2 are SGHTA and FQGNSA. V lost 7 bases, J lost 0 bases, and 8 bases lay in between. CDR3 length: 13 residues. The CDR3 spells CASTTRSTDTQYF. DNA for the CDR3: TGTGCCAGCACGACTAGAAGCACAGATACGCAGTATTTT.

This chain joins TRBV4-3 and TRBJ2-3, with TRBD2 matching over 7 bases. The CDR3 runs 16 residues. Germline trimming cut 0 bases from V and 4 bases from J; bases unmatched to any gene: 7. Germline V gene sequence: CDR1 LGHNA, CDR2 YSLEER. The CDR3 DNA reads as TGCGCCAGCAGCCAAGATTTGGGGGGGGTCGCAGATACGCAGTATTTT. Its translation: CASSQDLGGVADTQYF.

This chain uses TRBV7-9 with TRBJ2-7; D may be TRBD2 (6 bases). The germline V and J ends were trimmed by 1 base and 5 bases, with 15 bases remaining between them. CDR1 is SEHNR, CDR2 FQNEAQ, per germline (reference sequence). This CDR3 contains 15 residues. In DNA, the CDR3 is TGTGCCAGCAGCTTAGGTCGGTGGGAGGCTAACGAGCAGTACTTC. The encoded protein is CASSLGRWEANEQYF.

This clone was detected a few times. This sequence joins TRBV14 and TRBJ1-2, with 7 bases identical to TRBD1. CDR1 is SGHDN and CDR2 is FVKESK in the germline V gene. The junction had 2 bases not matched to a gene; V was cut back by 1 base and J by 3 bases. The CDR3 runs to 14 residues. Written as DNA, the CDR3 is TGTGCCAGCAGCCAAGCCAGGGGGGACTATGGCTACACCTTC. As protein: CASSQARGDYGYTF.

The genes are TRBV19 and TRBJ2-7; no reliable D call. Trimming removed 3 bases from V and 0 bases from J, with 18 bases in between. Germline values: CDR1 LNHDA, CDR2 SQIVND (reference sequence). CDR3 length: 17 amino acids. The CDR3 spells CASSIIHSGPSSYEQYF. CDR3 nucleotides: TGTGCCAGTAGTATCATCCACAGTGGGCCGAGCTCCTACGAGCAGTACTTC.

The gene calls are TRBV15 and TRBJ2-5, with D possibly matching TRBD2 (6 bases). CDR3 length: 14 residues. V dropped 0 bases and J dropped 4 bases, with 9 bases sitting between them. The V gene's germline CDR1 is LNHNV and CDR2 YYDKDF (reference sequence). CDR3 loop: CATSRDLGGETQYF. The DNA of the CDR3 is TGTGCCACCAGCAGAGATCTGGGGGGAGAGACCCAGTACTTC.